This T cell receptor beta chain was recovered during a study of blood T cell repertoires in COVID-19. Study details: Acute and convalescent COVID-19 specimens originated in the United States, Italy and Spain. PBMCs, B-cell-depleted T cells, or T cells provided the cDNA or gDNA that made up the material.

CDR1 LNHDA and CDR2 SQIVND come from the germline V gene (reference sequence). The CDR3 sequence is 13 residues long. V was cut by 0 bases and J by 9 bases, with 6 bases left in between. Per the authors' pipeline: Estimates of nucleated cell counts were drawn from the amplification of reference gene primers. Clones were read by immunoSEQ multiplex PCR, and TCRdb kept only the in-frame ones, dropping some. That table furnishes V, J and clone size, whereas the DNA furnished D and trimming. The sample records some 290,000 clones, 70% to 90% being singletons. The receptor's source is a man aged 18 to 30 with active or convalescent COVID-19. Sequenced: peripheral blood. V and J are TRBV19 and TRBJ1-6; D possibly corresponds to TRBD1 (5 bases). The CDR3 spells CASSIDQGSPLHF. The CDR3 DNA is TGTGCCAGTAGTATAGATCAGGGTTCACCCCTCCACTTT.